This entry concerns a single T cell receptor (beta chain). From the RT-PCR reads, TCRdb called clonotypes with MiXCR, one entry per CDR3 protein. The sample includes fewer than 800,000 distinct CDR3 sequences, about 14% of them seen just once. CDR1 SGHAT and CDR2 FQNNGV come from the germline V gene. The ends lost 0 bases at V and 7 bases at J; junction bases unmatched: 8. The CDR3 sequence is 17 residues long. Source material: memory CD4+ T cells from blood. J is TRBJ2-1 and V is TRBV11-2; TRBD1 agrees at 11 bases. The TCR sequence derives from a female donor in good health, serving as a healthy control. The CDR3 nucleotides are TGTGCCAGCAGCTTAGAAGGACAGGGGGCGTTAAGAAATGAGCAGTTCTTC. It translates to CASSLEGQGALRNEQFF.